This is a list of T cell receptor beta chains from one sample in a study of T-cell memory formation after mild COVID-19. TCRdb ran MiXCR on the 5' RACE reads and lists one entry per CDR3 protein. Among hundreds of thousands of distinct CDR3 sequences listed, roughly 20% were seen once. The specimen was PBMCs or a T cell subset sorted from them (not recorded which). The source of these receptors is an adult woman who had mild COVID-19 (a few samples of this study predate the infection). Cell type and time point are not known. Both conserved end residues are part of each CDR3. A D gene is named only where the DNA matches it firmly. Size is stated for part of the rows, as once, few or many counts, or as a class when the clone is expanded.

TRBJ2-3 TRBD2 few TRBV5-1 16 CASSLVLGTSGSSQYF TGCGCCAGCAGCTTGGTTCTGGGGACTAGCGGGAGTTCGCAGTATTTT
TRBJ2-3 - few TRBV10-3 12 CAISEGPGGQYF TGTGCCATCAGTGAGGGACCCGGAGGACAGTATTTT
TRBJ2-7 TRBD2 - TRBV7-2 17 CASSYPGLAGLSYEQYF TGTGCCAGCAGCTATCCGGGACTAGCGGGGCTCTCCTACGAGCAGTACTTC
TRBJ2-1 - - TRBV27 14 CASALLSGLLEQFF TGTGCCAGCGCGTTGTTGAGCGGCCTCTTGGAGCAGTTCTTC
TRBJ2-3 - - TRBV11-2 18 CASSFTGLRLPITDTQYF TGTGCCAGCAGCTTCACAGGGTTGAGGCTGCCAATCACAGATACGCAGTATTTT
TRBJ2-1 TRBD2 - TRBV5-1 15 CASSYGTSGTNEQFF TGCGCCAGCAGTTACGGGACTAGCGGGACCAATGAGCAGTTCTTC
TRBJ2-7 TRBD2 - TRBV25-1 15 CASTIGGASSYEQYF TGTGCCAGCACTATCGGGGGGGCGAGCTCCTACGAGCAGTACTTC
TRBJ1-2 - many TRBV2 12 CASSRQDYGYTF TGTGCCAGCAGTAGACAAGACTATGGCTACACCTTC
TRBJ2-1 TRBD2 many TRBV20-1 17 CSAIGTSGSISYNEQFF TGCAGTGCGATCGGGACTAGCGGGAGTATTTCCTACAATGAGCAGTTCTTC
TRBJ1-2 - few TRBV30 15 CAWSGPALGVYGYTF TGTGCCTGGAGTGGGCCCGCCCTCGGGGTCTATGGCTACACCTTC
TRBJ1-1 - few TRBV6-5 14 CASGSWGGKTEAFF TGTGCCAGCGGGAGTTGGGGAGGGAAAACTGAAGCTTTCTTT
TRBJ2-3 - - TRBV20-1 15 CSATNSRGATDTQYF TGCAGTGCTACCAATTCGAGGGGGGCGACAGATACGCAGTATTTT
TRBJ2-6 - - TRBV6-5 16 CASSWGLLSGANVLTF TGTGCCAGCAGTTGGGGACTTCTCTCTGGGGCCAACGTCCTGACTTTC
TRBJ2-1 - many TRBV4-2 13 CASSQDLWDEQFF TGTGCCAGCAGCCAAGACCTCTGGGATGAGCAGTTCTTC
TRBJ1-5 - - TRBV29-1 19 CSVEDPPVGKGVDNQPQHF TGCAGCGTTGAAGATCCCCCCGTAGGCAAGGGAGTCGACAATCAGCCCCAGCATTTT
TRBJ2-7 - few TRBV12-3/TRBV12-4 12 CASSFLPLEQYF TGTGCCAGCAGTTTTCTCCCACTAGAGCAGTACTTC
TRBJ2-1 TRBD2 many TRBV7-8 17 CASSLPSGESSYNEQFF TGTGCCAGCAGCTTACCTAGCGGTGAAAGCTCCTACAATGAGCAGTTCTTC
TRBJ1-1 - - TRBV7-2 16 CASSLEATYMNTEAFF TGTGCCAGCAGCTTAGAGGCTACTTACATGAACACTGAAGCTTTCTTT
TRBJ2-7 TRBD1 - TRBV11-3 14 CASSSGQPSYEQYF TGTGCCAGCAGCTCGGGACAGCCCTCCTACGAGCAGTACTTC
TRBJ1-2 - few TRBV11-2 15 CASSDRQLLDYGYTF TGTGCCAGCAGCGATAGACAGCTCCTAGACTATGGCTACACCTTC
TRBJ2-1 TRBD2 few TRBV10-3 17 CAISELFGIAGNNEQFF TGTGCCATCAGTGAATTGTTTGGGATAGCGGGAAACAATGAGCAGTTCTTC
TRBJ2-1 - many TRBV5-1 16 CASSLDPGLAYNEQFF TGCGCCAGCAGCTTGGACCCGGGGCTTGCCTACAATGAGCAGTTCTTC
TRBJ1-1 - - TRBV20-1 16 CSARDVPDSLNTEAFF TGCAGTGCTAGAGATGTCCCGGACAGTCTGAACACTGAAGCTTTCTTT
TRBJ1-1 TRBD1 - TRBV9 18 CASRDVFSGGTGPTEAFF TGTGCCAGCAGGGATGTATTCTCCGGCGGGACAGGGCCCACTGAAGCTTTCTTT
TRBJ2-5 - few TRBV19 12 CASSHLQETQYF TGTGCCAGTAGTCATCTCCAAGAGACCCAGTACTTC
TRBJ1-2 - - TRBV7-6 15 CASSLESRRGYGYTF TGTGCCAGCAGCTTAGAGTCCCGGAGGGGCTATGGCTACACCTTC
TRBJ2-3 TRBD2 many TRBV20-1 17 CSARDLASGKVGDTQYF TGCAGTGCTAGAGATCTAGCTAGCGGGAAGGTTGGAGATACGCAGTATTTT
TRBJ1-1 - - TRBV11-2 12 CASTLGGYRAFF TGTGCCAGCACCCTGGGGGGGTACCGGGCTTTCTTT
TRBJ1-1 - - TRBV19 14 CASSNRNMNTEAFF TGTGCCAGTAGTAATCGGAACATGAACACTGAAGCTTTCTTT
TRBJ2-7 - few TRBV20-1 13 CSARTGSDYEQYF TGCAGTGCTAGAACCGGGTCAGACTACGAGCAGTACTTC
TRBJ2-3 - many TRBV3-1 14 CASSQDPGRDTQYF TGTGCCAGCAGCCAAGATCCAGGAAGAGATACGCAGTATTTT
TRBJ2-2 - many TRBV7-2 14 CASSSIRNTGELFF TGTGCCAGCAGCTCGATTCGGAACACCGGGGAGCTGTTTTTT
TRBJ2-5 TRBD2 - TRBV12-3/TRBV12-4 18 CASSFGLAGVLSEETQYF TGTGCCAGCAGCTTCGGACTAGCGGGAGTGTTATCGGAAGAGACCCAGTACTTC
TRBJ2-1 TRBD1 few TRBV4-1 13 CASSRTGMGEQFF TGCGCCAGCAGCCGGACAGGGATGGGTGAGCAGTTCTTC
TRBJ2-5 - few TRBV6-5 13 CASRHRGRETQYF TGTGCCAGCAGACACCGAGGGAGGGAGACCCAGTACTTC
TRBJ2-7 - many TRBV7-9 13 CASSPQTGYEQYF TGTGCCAGCAGCCCCCAGACAGGCTACGAGCAGTACTTC
TRBJ2-1 TRBD2 - TRBV7-2 15 CASSPSGSLYNEQFF TGTGCCAGCAGCCCTAGCGGGAGTTTATACAATGAGCAGTTCTTC
TRBJ2-7 - - TRBV6-6 16 CASSRGGLSHPGEQYF TGTGCCAGCAGCAGGGGTGGACTGTCCCATCCCGGCGAGCAGTACTTC
TRBJ1-2 TRBD1 few TRBV9 17 CASSVADSGTGGYGYTF TGTGCCAGCAGCGTAGCGGACTCCGGGACAGGGGGTTATGGCTACACCTTC
TRBJ1-1 - - TRBV5-1 15 CASSLAGQGFTEAFF TGCGCCAGCAGCTTGGCTGGTCAAGGGTTCACTGAAGCTTTCTTT